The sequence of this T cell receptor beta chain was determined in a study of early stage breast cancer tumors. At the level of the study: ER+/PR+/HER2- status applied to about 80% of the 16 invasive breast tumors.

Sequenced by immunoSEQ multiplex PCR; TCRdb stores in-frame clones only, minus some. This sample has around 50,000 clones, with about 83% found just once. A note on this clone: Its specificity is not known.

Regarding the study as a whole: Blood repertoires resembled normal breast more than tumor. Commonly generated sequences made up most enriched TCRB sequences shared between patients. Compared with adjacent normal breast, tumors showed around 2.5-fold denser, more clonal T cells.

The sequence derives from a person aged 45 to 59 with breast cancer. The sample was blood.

Here the CDR3 reads CASSGTSGRRYEQYF. The CDR3, as DNA: TGTGCCAGCAGCGGAACTAGCGGGAGACGCTACGAGCAGTACTTC. The V gene is TRBV5-4, the J gene TRBJ2-7; TRBD2 aligns across 11 bases. Trimming removed 4 bases from V and 3 bases from J; junction bases left unmatched: 6. The CDR3 length is 15 residues. Germline V gene sequence: CDR1 SGHNT, CDR2 YYREEE (reference sequence).